Included here is one TCR beta chain sequence, with context. What it binds is not known. V lost 8 bases, J lost 4 bases, and 5 bases lay in between. This CDR3 is built from 10 residues. CDR1 is LNHDA and CDR2 is SQIVND in the germline V gene (reference sequence). Here immunoSEQ multiplex PCR was the method, and the copy in TCRdb shows in-frame clones only, minus some. The data contain under 150,000 clones, approximately 88% of them seen just once; the ten biggest clones take up 3% to 4%. This sample was included in a study of T cell responses to AZD1222 COVID-19 vaccine. Study-wide results and caveats: Across spike, vaccine-associated CD4 TCRs were found, dominant at 160-218 and 743-854. Donors skewed white British and female; clonal diversity was possibly underestimated.

The chain couples TRBV19 to TRBJ1-1; no reliable D call. Specimen: peripheral blood, collected on day 0 of AZD1222 vaccination. This sequence was found in an adult in good health. Here the CDR3 DNA reads TGTGCCAGTCGAAGCACTGAAGCTTTCTTT. Translation: CASRSTEAFF.